This TCR beta chain was identified in a study of PD-1 blockade in classical Hodgkin lymphoma. General observations from the study: Baseline TCR diversity was reportedly lower in newly diagnosed patients than in healthy donors. It was reported as lower still in relapsed/refractory patients. What drove the repertoire differences, possibly disease activity or prior therapy, has not been defined.

Concerning this clone: Its specificity is unknown.

The protocol was immunoSEQ multiplex PCR, while the TCRdb copy is restricted to in-frame clones and leaves out a portion. Found here are roughly 77,000 clones, over 85% of them singletons; the top ten hold over 2.5%. Time point given: newly diagnosed, previously untreated cHL patient sample. The authors compared against newly diagnosed, untreated classical Hodgkin lymphoma PBMCs. The CDR3 runs 13 residues. CDR1 is MGHDK, CDR2 SYGVNS, per germline. Unmatched junction bases numbered 3, after V lost 6 bases and J lost 5 bases. Specimen: peripheral blood mononuclear cells (PBMCs). The V and J genes are TRBV25-1 and TRBJ1-2; 10 bases match TRBD1. This TCR derives from a human donor with classical Hodgkin lymphoma. The CDR3 here is CASRAGQGYGYTF. As DNA, the CDR3 is TGTGCCAGCAGGGCGGGACAGGGGTATGGCTACACCTTC.